These T cell receptor beta chains were read from a single sample in a study of blood T cell repertoires in COVID-19. Some clones are missing from TCRdb's copy, which holds only in-frame ones; the method was immunoSEQ multiplex PCR. This sample has about 54,000 clones; 90% occur once, and the top ten carry 7.5% to 9.5%. The specimen sequenced was peripheral blood. The receptors derive from a woman aged 40 to 50 with active COVID-19. Each CDR3 is given with its conserved first and last residue.

TRBV5-1,TRBJ2-2,CASSPQGRGTGELFF
TRBV6-1,TRBJ1-1,CASSEMGANTEAFF
TRBV19,TRBJ1-5,CASSGTGERPQHF
TRBV7-3,TRBJ2-1,CASSTGGPYNEQFF
TRBV12-3/TRBV12-4,TRBJ1-5,CASSGRGRQPQHF
TRBV12-3/TRBV12-4,TRBJ2-2,CASSLMVGGELFF
TRBV28,TRBJ1-5,CASSLISANQPQHF
TRBV14,TRBJ2-3,CASSHRAGATDTQYF
TRBV7-8,TRBJ1-1,CASGPNTEAFF
TRBV3-1/TRBV3-2,TRBJ2-2,CASKGLAGSKGTGELFF
TRBV3-1/TRBV3-2,TRBJ2-5,CASSQDSPDQETQYF
TRBV18,TRBJ1-1,CASSTDRNTEAFF
TRBV14,TRBJ1-2,CASSPGQTPTNYGYTF
TRBV29-1,TRBJ1-2,CSVATDSYGYTF
TRBV6-5,TRBJ2-7,CATRDSLLSYEQYF
TRBV6-1,TRBJ1-5,CASSEELGGNQPQHF
TRBV19,TRBJ2-5,CASSTQGVGETQYF
TRBV5-1,TRBJ2-1,CASSLGDSYNEQFF
TRBV9,TRBJ2-3,CASSVASGGSTDTQYF
TRBV9,TRBJ2-7,CASSDPSAGGNVDEQYF
TRBV25-1,TRBJ1-1,CASSEAGQGGEAFF
TRBV27,TRBJ1-2,CASSLLGEGPNYGYTF
TRBV5-5,TRBJ1-2,CASSLGGQRTLVGTF
TRBV5-4,TRBJ1-1,CASTPDRINTEAFF
TRBV6-5,TRBJ2-7,CAGKMEAGYEQYF
TRBV5-6,TRBJ1-4,CASSTKTGGDEKLFF
TRBV11-2,TRBJ2-2,CASSHFAGPNTGELFF
TRBV10-3,TRBJ1-1,CAAYPGQGITEAFF
TRBV7-2,TRBJ2-2,CASSLRTGLAGNTGELFF
TRBV10-3,TRBJ1-3,CAISDGVGNTIYF
TRBV9,TRBJ2-7,CASSAPLGLARYEQYF
TRBV28,TRBJ2-5,CASSSAGQGMETQYF
TRBV27,TRBJ1-3,CASSLLGVGNTIYF
TRBV10-3,TRBJ2-7,CAISEFAGSGDEQYF
TRBV7-2,TRBJ1-2,CASSSYQGNGYTF
TRBV11-2,TRBJ2-7,CASSPDRRISYEQYF
TRBV20-1,TRBJ1-2,CSAGGVYGYTF
TRBV18,TRBJ2-2,CASSSPGQGITGELFF
TRBV7-2,TRBJ1-6,CASSLEAGNNSPLHF
TRBV4-2,TRBJ1-1,CASSQETGTEAFF
TRBV7-9,TRBJ2-5,CASSSSGASSQYF
TRBV11-3,TRBJ1-1,CASSQLHATEAFF
TRBV6-2/TRBV6-3,TRBJ1-5,CASSPLGTAASNQPQHF
TRBV19,TRBJ1-4,CASSIGQAATNEKLFF
TRBV3-1/TRBV3-2,TRBJ1-5,CASSGQGGRAPQHF
TRBV28,TRBJ1-5,CASTPYSNQPQHF
TRBV9,TRBJ1-1,CASSVAPDRAMGEAFF
TRBV7-9,TRBJ2-1,CASSLAMWGDSYNEQFF
TRBV11-2,TRBJ2-3,CASSRLGDTQYF
TRBV7-2,TRBJ2-7,CASSLSGTSGAPYEQYF
TRBV6-2/TRBV6-3,TRBJ2-2,CASSDLRGRTGELFF
TRBV5-4,TRBJ1-4,CASSFSGATNEKLFF
TRBV3-1/TRBV3-2,TRBJ2-1,CASSLRLSYGLNEQFF
TRBV14,TRBJ1-2,CASSQVGRDREEGYTF
TRBV6-1,TRBJ1-2,CASSEPTGNYGYTF
TRBV3-1/TRBV3-2,TRBJ1-2,CASSRTGGENGYTF
TRBV7-2,TRBJ2-6,CASSLDQSGANVLTF
TRBV25-1,TRBJ1-2,CASSDLQGGSANYGYTF
TRBV4-2,TRBJ2-5,CASSQGDPAGPETQYF
TRBV2,TRBJ2-3,CASRRDRGRADTQYF